This T cell receptor (beta chain) was observed in a study of blood T cells in healthy people across ages. Then a second PCR, running roughly 6 to 12 cycles, was carried out with a sample-barcoded 5' primer and a J-beta primer mix. TCRdb redid the calling of the 5' RACE reads with MiXCR, one entry per CDR3 protein. The sample gives about 1.4 million distinct CDR3 sequences, approximately 60% of which show up once; more than 6% is in the top ten. The CDR3 contains 14 residues. With 5 bases removed from V and 3 bases from J, the gap between germline ends came to 12 bases. Study-wide results and caveats: There was a strong correlation between TCR beta diversity and naive T cell percentage.

This clonotype was detected many times. Its matching antigen is unknown. The specimen sequenced was blood. This clonotype was obtained from a man aged 18 to 30 in good health. The V gene is TRBV6-7, the J gene TRBJ2-3, with D maybe TRBD1 (5 bases). TRBV6-7 is noted as an ORF with a role that remains uncertain. CDR3 residues: CASSPRGSTDTQYF. The CDR3 region has the DNA TGTGCCAGCAGTCCTAGGGGCTCTACAGATACGCAGTATTTT.